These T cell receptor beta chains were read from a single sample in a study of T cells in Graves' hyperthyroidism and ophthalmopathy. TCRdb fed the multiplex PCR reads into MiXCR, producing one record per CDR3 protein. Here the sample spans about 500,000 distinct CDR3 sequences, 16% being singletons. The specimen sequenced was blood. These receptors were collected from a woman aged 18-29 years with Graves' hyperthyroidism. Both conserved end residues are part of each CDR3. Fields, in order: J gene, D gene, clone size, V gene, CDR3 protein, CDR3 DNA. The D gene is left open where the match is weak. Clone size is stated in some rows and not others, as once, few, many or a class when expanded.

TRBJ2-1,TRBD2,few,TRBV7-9,CASSLAGWGGLYNEQFF,TGTGCCAGCAGCCTAGCGGGTTGGGGGGGGCTGTACAATGAGCAGTTCTTC
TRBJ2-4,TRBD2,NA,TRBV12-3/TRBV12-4,CASSSLAARDIQYF,TGTGCCAGCAGTTCTCTAGCGGCCCGGGACATTCAGTACTTC
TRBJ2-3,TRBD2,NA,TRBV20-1,CSARGDYTDTQYF,TGCAGTGCTAGGGGGGACTACACAGATACGCAGTATTTT
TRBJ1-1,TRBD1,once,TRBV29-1,CSVGPRTGEAFF,TGCAGCGTTGGCCCCCGGACAGGGGAAGCTTTCTTT
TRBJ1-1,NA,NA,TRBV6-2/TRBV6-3,CASSYGGSGNTEAFF,TGTGCCAGCAGTTACGGCGGATCGGGGAACACTGAAGCTTTCTTT
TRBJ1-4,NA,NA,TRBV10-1,CASSERTNEKLFF,TGCGCCAGCAGTGAGAGGACTAATGAAAAACTGTTTTTT
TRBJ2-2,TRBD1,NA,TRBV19,CASSTPGQGVGGELFF,TGTGCCAGTAGTACCCCTGGACAGGGGGTTGGGGGGGAGCTGTTTTTT
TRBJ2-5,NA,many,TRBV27,CASSLKLGETQYF,TGTGCCAGCAGTTTAAAACTAGGGGAGACCCAGTACTTC
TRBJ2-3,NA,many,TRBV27,CASSRGLAYTQYF,TGTGCCAGCAGTCGAGGCCTAGCGTATACGCAGTATTTT
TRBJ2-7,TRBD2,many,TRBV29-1,CSVTSGRAYEQYF,TGCAGCGTAACTAGCGGGAGGGCCTACGAGCAGTACTTC
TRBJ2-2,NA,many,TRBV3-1,CASSHRGVRAGELFF,TGTGCCAGCAGCCACCGCGGGGTTCGGGCCGGGGAGCTGTTTTTT
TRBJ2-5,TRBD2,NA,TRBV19,CARNEPSGGKETQYF,TGTGCCCGTAACGAACCGAGCGGGGGGAAAGAGACCCAGTACTTC
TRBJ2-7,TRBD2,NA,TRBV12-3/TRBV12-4,CASSPGTSEQYF,TGTGCCAGCAGTCCAGGGACTAGCGAGCAGTACTTC
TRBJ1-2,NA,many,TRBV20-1,CSARATGSNYGYTF,TGCAGTGCTAGAGCCACGGGCTCTAACTATGGCTACACCTTC
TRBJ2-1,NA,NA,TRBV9,CASSLSPWGPKYNEQFF,TGTGCCAGCAGTTTATCTCCATGGGGCCCAAAATACAATGAGCAGTTCTTC
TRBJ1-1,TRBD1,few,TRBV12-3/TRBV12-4,CASSLRGWDRVGTEAFF,TGTGCCAGCAGTTTAAGAGGATGGGACAGGGTTGGGACTGAAGCTTTCTTT
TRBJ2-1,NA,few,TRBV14,CASSQLSGSSYNEQFF,TGTGCCAGCAGCCAATTATCAGGGAGCTCCTACAATGAGCAGTTCTTC
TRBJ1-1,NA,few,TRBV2,CASSEIQKEAFF,TGTGCCAGCAGTGAAATTCAGAAAGAAGCTTTCTTT
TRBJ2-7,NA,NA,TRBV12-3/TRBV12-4,CASSQHSYEQYF,TGTGCCAGCAGTCAACACAGCTACGAGCAGTACTTC
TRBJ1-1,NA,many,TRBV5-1,CASSPYLGVGSEAFF,TGCGCCAGCAGCCCCTACCTGGGGGTCGGATCTGAAGCTTTCTTT
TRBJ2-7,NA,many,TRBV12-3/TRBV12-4,CASRSDNYEQYF,TGTGCCAGCAGATCGGACAACTACGAGCAGTACTTC
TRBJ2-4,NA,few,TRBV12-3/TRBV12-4,CASSQGKVQYF,TGTGCCAGCAGTCAGGGTAAAGTTCAGTACTTC
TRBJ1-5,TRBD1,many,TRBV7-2,CASSRDSYNQPQHF,TGTGCCAGCAGCCGGGACAGTTACAATCAGCCCCAGCATTTT
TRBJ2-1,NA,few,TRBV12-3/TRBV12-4,CASSLRLLDEQFF,TGTGCCAGCAGCCTACGCCTTTTGGATGAGCAGTTCTTC
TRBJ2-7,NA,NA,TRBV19,CASSIGRGEQYF,TGTGCCAGTAGTATAGGTAGGGGCGAGCAGTACTTC
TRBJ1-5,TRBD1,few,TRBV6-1,CASSRTGGLGNQPQHF,TGTGCCAGCAGTCGGACAGGGGGTTTGGGCAATCAGCCCCAGCATTTT
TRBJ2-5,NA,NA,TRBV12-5,CASGLLMTNHVPYQETQYF,TGTGCTAGTGGTTTGTTGATGACCAACCATGTCCCGTACCAAGAGACCCAGTACTTC
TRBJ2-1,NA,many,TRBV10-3,CAISEWSGAIGNEQFF,TGTGCCATCAGTGAGTGGTCGGGTGCGATAGGTAATGAGCAGTTCTTC
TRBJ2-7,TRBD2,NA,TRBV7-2,CASSLVVTSGRVSYEQYF,TGTGCCAGCAGCTTAGTAGTGACTAGCGGGAGGGTTTCCTACGAGCAGTACTTC
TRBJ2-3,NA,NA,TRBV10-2,CASSKVSGSSLYTQYF,TGCGCCAGCAGTAAGGTCTCGGGATCCTCCTTATATACGCAGTATTTT
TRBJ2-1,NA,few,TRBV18,CASSPLRDFRYNEQFF,TGTGCCAGCTCACCTTTGAGGGACTTTCGATACAATGAGCAGTTCTTC
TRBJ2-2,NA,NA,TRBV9,CASSVQGGNTGELFF,TGTGCCAGCAGCGTTCAGGGTGGGAACACCGGGGAGCTGTTTTTT
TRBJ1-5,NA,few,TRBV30,CAWSDLQGVNQPQHF,TGTGCCTGGAGTGACCTACAGGGTGTCAATCAGCCCCAGCATTTT
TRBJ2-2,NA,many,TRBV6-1,CASSSGGWTGELFF,TGTGCCAGCAGTTCGGGGGGCTGGACCGGGGAGCTGTTTTTT
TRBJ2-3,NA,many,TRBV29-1,CSVVLGRGGRTDTQYF,TGCAGCGTTGTCCTGGGAAGGGGAGGACGCACAGATACGCAGTATTTT
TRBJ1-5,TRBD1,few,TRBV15,CATSREDRVKHQPQHF,TGTGCCACCAGCAGAGAGGACAGGGTGAAACATCAGCCCCAGCATTTT
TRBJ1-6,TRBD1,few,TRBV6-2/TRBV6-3,CASIGRGYSPLHF,TGTGCCAGCATTGGCAGGGGGTACTCACCCCTCCACTTT